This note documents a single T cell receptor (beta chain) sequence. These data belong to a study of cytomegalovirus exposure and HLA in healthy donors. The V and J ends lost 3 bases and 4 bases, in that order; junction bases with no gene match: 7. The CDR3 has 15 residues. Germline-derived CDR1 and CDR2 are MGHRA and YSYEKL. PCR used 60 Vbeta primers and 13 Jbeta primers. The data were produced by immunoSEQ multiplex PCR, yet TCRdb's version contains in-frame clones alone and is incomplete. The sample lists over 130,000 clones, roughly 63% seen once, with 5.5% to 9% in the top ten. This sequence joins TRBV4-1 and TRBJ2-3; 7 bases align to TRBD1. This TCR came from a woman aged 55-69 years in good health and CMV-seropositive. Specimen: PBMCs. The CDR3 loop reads CASSHPVGGADTQYF. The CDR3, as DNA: TGCGCCAGCAGCCACCCGGTAGGGGGCGCAGATACGCAGTATTTT.